This TCR beta chain was profiled in a study of CD8 T cells in ankylosing spondylitis. Findings and caveats of the study: The study identified a TCR beta motif of roughly eight highly homologous variants that appeared characteristic of ankylosing spondylitis blood. Reported data indicate significant enrichment of disease-linked clones within matched ankylosing spondylitis synovial fluid.

The CDR3 is made up of 12 amino acids. V was shortened by 4 bases and J by 5 bases, with 7 bases between the two germline ends. CDR1 MDHEN and CDR2 SYDVKM come from the germline V gene. TCRdb re-called the 5' RACE reads with MiXCR, one entry per CDR3 protein. The sample shows a few hundred thousand distinct CDR3 sequences, about a fifth of them seen only once. In the case of this clonotype: The antigen remains undetermined.

The sequence was collected from a male donor with ankylosing spondylitis. The sample was blood, either unsorted or a sorted T cell fraction (not recorded which). J is TRBJ2-3 and V is TRBV28; D uncertain. CDR3: CASSSGRDTQYF. DNA for the CDR3: TGTGCCAGCAGTTCCGGCAGAGATACGCAGTATTTT.